Listed here is a single TCR beta chain. Its cognate antigen has yet to be identified. No base quality values were provided; no much bigger clone lies one nucleotide off. The data belong to a study of cytomegalovirus exposure and HLA in healthy donors (dated by TCRdb to 2016 to 2017). Regarding the research as a whole: In an earlier analysis of roughly 500 of the donors, approximately 300 Gb of sequence data and roughly 100 million unique TCR beta sequences from roughly 200 million T cells were reported. Class I and class II HLA loci were covered by the typing at four-digit resolution. The study was designed to test whether signatures of past pathogen exposure could be identified by cataloging public T cell receptors. Of the 300 to 450 genotyped donors, roughly 85% fell in the genetic ancestry cluster associated with self-reported Caucasian donors. To decide whether each TCR beta V gene segment behaved as functional or pseudogenic, an earlier analysis of over 500 of the donors relied on high-throughput TCR beta sequencing. All discovery cohort repertoires had been generated on a single sequencing platform. The study used immunosequencing to profile the T cell repertoires of under 700 subjects and linked those repertoires to cytomegalovirus serostatus. Five DR-DQ haplotypes were handled as single units for association and clustering, since linkage in the cohort was strong. An early release covering about 600 HLA-typed donors comprised roughly 300 gigabases of sequencing data and around 80 million unique TCR sequences. Genome-wide SNP genotypes for about 60% of the roughly 700 donors were used in a later genetic analysis, which treated that subset as a discovery cohort. The study combined high-throughput TCR immunosequencing, statistical association of individual TCRs with disease status, and machine learning to predict cytomegalovirus infection status. Across under 500 genotyped donors of the cohort, an average of about 240,000 unique TCR beta nucleotide sequences per donor were sequenced, and about a sixth of those sequences were non-productive. Besides the first cohort of around 700 subjects, a separate validation cohort made up of over 100 different subjects was used. Donor age, sex, ethnicity and CMV serostatus were compiled together with the repertoire data. Typing coverage differed by locus: A, B, C, DRB1 and DQB1 were typed in roughly 620-630 donors, DQA1 in about 510, DPA1 in 600 to 610, and DPB1 in approximately 450. Rather than drawing on any new phenotypic data, the later analysis identified candidate immune exposures from TCR beta sequences and the way those sequences occurred across donors. In a later analysis, previously published TCR beta repertoires from hundreds of donors were re-analyzed and high-resolution HLA genotyping was added so that TCR occurrence patterns could be studied.

Study-wide findings and limitations: Presence/absence analyses assumed roughly uniform sequencing depth across donors, an assumption that may not hold. Because counts were too low, about 18 rarely observed V segments, including chromosome 9 orphons, were excluded from the earlier analysis of 587 of the donors. In a later analysis, 15,000 to 20,000 TCR beta sequences were associated with specific HLA alleles at a false discovery rate of 0.05. It was suggested by the authors that the approach could potentially be generalized to other disease states and immunological phenotypes. V-gene and J-gene trimming of TCR beta chains was associated with a missense DCLRE1C variant in a later genetic analysis, and the association was replicated in an independent cohort. In a later analysis, the rate of TCR association differed among HLA loci, with DRB1 alleles having the most associated TCRs and HLA-C alleles having the fewest. The study gave a list of around 170 TCR beta chains associated with cytomegalovirus. A few of the identified cytomegalovirus-associated TCR beta chains were confirmed in vitro to be specific for cytomegalovirus antigens. According to a later genetic analysis, donors in an Asian-associated ancestry cluster had fewer N-insertions in productive TCRs than the approximately 670-donor mean. Some IMGT-functional V segments, including TRBV6-2 and TRBV6-3, could not be distinguished by the 87-base-pair reads and were therefore excluded. Immune exposure information for the cohort was limited to CMV serostatus. In this cohort, only TCR beta chains were sequenced, and detectable features were limited by the absence of alpha or paired-chain data. In an earlier analysis of about 550 of the donors, most TCR beta V segments were observed in productive rearrangements about 90% or about 30% of the time, broadly matching IMGT annotations. Most CMV-associated TCR beta chains appeared to be HLA-restricted in a later analysis, and the HLA associations seemed to be driven largely by CMV exposure. A cluster of highly shared sequence variants was judged likely to represent a technical artifact of the sequencing pipeline. When HLA alleles, especially DR and DQ, strongly co-occurred, attributing TCR associations to individual alleles was difficult. Because HLA typing was unavailable for some donors at each locus, only the typed subset was used in association tests. A further reported finding was that TCR beta sequences accurately predicted the HLA-A and HLA-B alleles for most subjects in the first cohort. Several of the top co-occurrence clusters appeared to be linked to parvovirus B19, influenza, CMV and Epstein-Barr virus, according to a later analysis. Correlated functional status among segregating V segments might reflect linkage disequilibrium, but an unknown experimental factor could not be ruled out. Most TCR sequences were seen in very few donors, while some public TCRs were found in many individuals. Compared with equally common non-associated chains, HLA-associated TCR beta chains in a later analysis were more clonally expanded and had lower generation probabilities. The classifier was reported to diagnose cytomegalovirus status with high specificity and sensitivity in both the original and validation cohorts.

The cohort consisted of 600 or so healthy bone marrow donors. Cohort members were all nominally healthy when sampled, although unrecorded immune exposures were likely present. The donor was CMV seronegative and belonged to the group of more than 300 seronegative cohort members. A peripheral blood sample was provided by each donor, and peripheral blood mononuclear cells were used for TCR beta sequencing. Genomic DNA extraction from the blood cell samples was performed with the Qiagen DNeasy Blood Extraction Kit. Preparation of the library involved the immunoSEQ multiplex PCR assay. For the multiplex PCR, a mixture combining 60 forward primers for TCR Vbeta segments and 13 reverse primers for TCR Jbeta segments was used. Amplification of the CDR3 region of rearranged TCR beta genes was performed with a multiplex PCR assay on genomic DNA. Amplified TCR beta libraries were sequenced as 87-base-pair reads on the Illumina HiSeq System. The original methods were these. In a later analysis, 70 million to 95 million unique TCR beta chains were counted across the roughly 610 repertoires, and approximately 11 million of these chains were shared by at least two donors. Raw reads were error-corrected and collapsed into unique sequences by a nearest-neighbor algorithm in which closely related sequences were merged to remove PCR and sequencing errors. V, D and J gene segments were assigned by aligning CDR3 sequences to IMGT reference sequences. For a sequence to be retained, a match of at least six nucleotides was required to both a V gene segment and a J gene segment. A rearrangement was called productive if the CDR3 had no stop codons and remained in frame with V and J, and every other rearrangement was called non-productive. Following IMGT convention, CDR3 was defined as the stretch from the second conserved V-encoded cysteine up to the conserved J-encoded phenylalanine. Sequences without an unambiguous match to a single V gene segment were excluded from the earlier analysis of about 630 of the donors. An earlier analysis of approximately 590 of the donors called V segments functional above 56.7% productive rearrangements and segregating when the between-donor standard deviation exceeded 5%. A statistical classification framework was developed to diagnose cytomegalovirus status using the catalog of TCR beta chain sequences. A later analysis assigned V and J genes by comparing TCR nucleotide sequences with IMGT/GENE-DB human TR gene sequences. A later analysis assigned CDR3 sequences and most-parsimonious VDJ recombination scenarios with the TCRdist pipeline. A later analysis defined each TCR beta chain by its CDR3 amino acid sequence plus V-gene family, and excluded reads lacking a unique V-gene family. In a later analysis, 450 to 600 highly shared, low-generation-probability nucleotide sequences were removed to address suspected cross-contamination and a sequencing artifact. In a later analysis, a clonal expansion index for each public chain was calculated from normalized within-repertoire ranks of inferred template counts. In a later analysis, generation probabilities were computed using a VDJ recombination model fitted to out-of-frame rearrangements, and the results were checked against IGoR. Hypergeometric tests were used in a later analysis to score TCR-TCR, TCR-HLA and TCR-CMV co-occurrence, with a repertoire-size bias correction applied to the TCR pairs. To estimate false discovery rates, a later analysis permuted the HLA or CMV assignments 20 times. A later analysis grouped co-occurring TCRs with DBSCAN, adding TCRdist sequence similarity when clustering within HLA-allele-positive subsets. For co-occurrence clustering, repertoires with fewer than 30,000 or more than 120,000 public chains were excluded, along with five or six repertoires with anomalous nucleotide sharing. In TCRdb, the immuneACCESS table is reduced to in-frame sequences with V and J assigned. These tables do not hold every clone; where another copy was compared, an unresolved V gene accounts for under half, and the others remain unexplained. From that table come the V and J calls and clone size; the DNA was used to work out D and trimming. The sample has tens of thousands of clones on record, around 84% of them singletons. Over 5% of the sample lies in the top ten.

As encoded in the germline V gene (reference sequence), CDR1 is MNHEY while CDR2 is SMNVEV. Between the V and J ends, shortened by 6 bases and 8 bases respectively, the junction contains 16 bases. Its CDR3 holds 13 amino acids, cysteine through phenylalanine. Of all the DNA, just the CDR3 is kept, 39 bases in frame from base 1. Sequencing was done on a sample of PBMCs. This sequence was found in a male donor in good health and CMV-seronegative. The rearranged segments are TRBV27 and TRBJ1-2; the D gene cannot be named for sure. The CDR3 protein is CASSPGEGYGYTF. The sequenced DNA: TGTGCCAGCAGCCCCGGAGAGGGATACGGCTACACCTTC.